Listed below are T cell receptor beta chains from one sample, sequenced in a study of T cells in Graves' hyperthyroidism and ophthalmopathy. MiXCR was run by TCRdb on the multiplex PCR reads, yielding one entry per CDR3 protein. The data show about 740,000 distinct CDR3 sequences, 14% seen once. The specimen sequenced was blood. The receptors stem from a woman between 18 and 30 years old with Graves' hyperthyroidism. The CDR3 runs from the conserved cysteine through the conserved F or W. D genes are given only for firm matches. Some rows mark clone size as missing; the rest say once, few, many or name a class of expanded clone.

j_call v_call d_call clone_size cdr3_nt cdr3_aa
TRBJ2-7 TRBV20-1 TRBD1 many TGCAGTGCTAACAGGGGTGAGCAGTACTTC CSANRGEQYF
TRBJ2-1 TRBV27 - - TGTGCCAGCGGAAATCTAGGCGATGAGCAGTTCTTC CASGNLGDEQFF
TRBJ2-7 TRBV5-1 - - TGCGCCAGCAGCTTGGTGACAGAGTACGAGCAGTACTTC CASSLVTEYEQYF
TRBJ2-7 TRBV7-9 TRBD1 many TGTGCCAGCAGTCCAGGGGGCGCGGATTACGAGCAGTACTTC CASSPGGADYEQYF
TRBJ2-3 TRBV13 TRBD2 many TGTGCCAGCAGCTTAGTGGCCGAAGCGGGAGATAGGAATACGCAGTATTTT CASSLVAEAGDRNTQYF
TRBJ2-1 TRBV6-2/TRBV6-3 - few TGTGCCAGCAGACGCGCCGTTCTATACAATGAGCAGTTCTTC CASRRAVLYNEQFF
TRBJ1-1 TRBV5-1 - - TGCGCCAGCAGCTTGGGCCCCCAGGGGCCAAAAGAAGCTTTCTTT CASSLGPQGPKEAFF
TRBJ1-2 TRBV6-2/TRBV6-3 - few TGTGCCAGCAGTTACTACACCGGCCCAGGCGGCTACACCTTC CASSYYTGPGGYTF
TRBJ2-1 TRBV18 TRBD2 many TGTGCCAGTTCCCCCGGACTAGCGGGGGACAATGAGCAGTTCTTC CASSPGLAGDNEQFF
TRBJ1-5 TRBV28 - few TGTGCCAGCAGTTCCGACGTAGGGGAACATCAGCCCCAGCATTTT CASSSDVGEHQPQHF
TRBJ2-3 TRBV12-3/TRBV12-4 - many TGTGCCAGCAGTTTAAGGGTAAATACGCAGTATTTT CASSLRVNTQYF
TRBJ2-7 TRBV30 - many TGTGCCTGGACCCCCACGGGGTACCACGAGCAGTACTTC CAWTPTGYHEQYF
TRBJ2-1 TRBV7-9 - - TGTGCCAGCAGCTCCCTAGCGAGAGCTTACAATGAGCAGTTCTTC CASSSLARAYNEQFF
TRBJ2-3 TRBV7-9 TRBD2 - TGTGCCAGCAGCTTCACGGGACTAGCGGGAGCAGATACGCAGTATTTT CASSFTGLAGADTQYF
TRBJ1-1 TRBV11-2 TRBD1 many TGTGCCAGCATACGGGACAGGGGGCGGAACACTGAAGCTTTCTTT CASIRDRGRNTEAFF
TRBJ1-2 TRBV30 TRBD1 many TGTGCCTGCAGTCTCGGGACAGGGGGCGCAAATGGCTACACCTTC CACSLGTGGANGYTF
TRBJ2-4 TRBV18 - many TGTGCCAGCTCACGGGCAGATACATCAAACATTCAGTACTTC CASSRADTSNIQYF
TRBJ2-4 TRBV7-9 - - TGTGCCAGCAGCTTAGATTTAAATTCAAACATTCAGTACTTC CASSLDLNSNIQYF
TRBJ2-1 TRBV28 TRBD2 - TGTGCCAGCAGTTGGGTAGCGGGAGTGGGCAATGAGCAGTTCTTC CASSWVAGVGNEQFF
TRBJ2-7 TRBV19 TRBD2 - TGTGCCAGCACCAGAGGACTAGGAGAGGGCTACGAGCAGTACTTC CASTRGLGEGYEQYF
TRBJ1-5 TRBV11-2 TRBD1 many TGTGCCAGCAGCTTAGGGACAGGGGGTAATGTGCCCCAGCATTTT CASSLGTGGNVPQHF
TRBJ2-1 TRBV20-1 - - TGCAGCCGGTGGTCGGACAATGAGCAGTTCTTC CSRWSDNEQFF
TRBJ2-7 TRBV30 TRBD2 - TGTGCCTGGAGTGCTACTAGCGGGTCTATTGGCGAGCAGTACTTC CAWSATSGSIGEQYF
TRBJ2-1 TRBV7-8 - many TGTGCCAGCAGCTTAGTCCGCGTAGCCGATATCTACAATGAGCAGTTCTTC CASSLVRVADIYNEQFF
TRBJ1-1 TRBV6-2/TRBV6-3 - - TGTGCCAGCAGTTCCCCTGGCAGGGGTCCCACTGAAGCTTTCTTT CASSSPGRGPTEAFF
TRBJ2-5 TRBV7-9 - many TGTGCCAGCAGCCGTGAATGGGGGAGCCAAGGAGAGACCCAGTACTTC CASSREWGSQGETQYF
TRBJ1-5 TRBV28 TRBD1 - TGTGCCAGCAGTTCCCTCGTAGGGGGCTTGTTTCAGTCCCAGCATTTT CASSSLVGGLFQSQHF
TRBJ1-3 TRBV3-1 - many TGTGCCAGCAGGACAGGCTCTGGAAACACCATATATTTT CASRTGSGNTIYF
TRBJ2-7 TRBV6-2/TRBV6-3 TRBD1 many TGTGCCAGCAGTTACCTCCGGGACAGCTTCTACGAGCAGTACTTC CASSYLRDSFYEQYF
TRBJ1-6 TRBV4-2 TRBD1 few TGTGCCAGCAGCCAGGGGGACAGCAAAAATTCACCCCTCCACTTT CASSQGDSKNSPLHF
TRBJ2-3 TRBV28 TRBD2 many TGTGCCAGCACCTCTTTCGCGGGAGGGTTGAGGACAGATACGCAGTATTTT CASTSFAGGLRTDTQYF
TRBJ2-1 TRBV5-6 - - TGTGCCAGCAGCTTGGGTTTTGGCCAGTCCTACAATGAGCAGTTCTTC CASSLGFGQSYNEQFF
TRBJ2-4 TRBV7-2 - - TGTGCCAGCAGCTCTCCAGTAGCCAAAAACATTCAGTACTTC CASSSPVAKNIQYF
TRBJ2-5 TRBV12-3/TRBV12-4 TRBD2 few TGTGCCAGCAGAGCCGGGACTAGCGGTTCCGAACGAGAGACCCAGTACTTC CASRAGTSGSERETQYF
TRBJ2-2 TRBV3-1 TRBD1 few TGTGCCAGCAGCCCCGGGACAGCCCGGGGCGGGGAGCTGTTTTTT CASSPGTARGGELFF
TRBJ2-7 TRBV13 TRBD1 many TGTGCCAGCAGCTTAGGCCTTTCCCCGACAGGGCCTTTAGGCTACGAGCAGTACTTC CASSLGLSPTGPLGYEQYF
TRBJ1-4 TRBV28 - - TGTGCCAGCAGGGTCATTGGGGCTCCTAATGAAAAACTGTTTTTT CASRVIGAPNEKLFF
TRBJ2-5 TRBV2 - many TGTGCCAGCAGGCCTAGGACAGATCAAGAGACCCAGTACTTC CASRPRTDQETQYF
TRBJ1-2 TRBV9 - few TGTGCCAGCAGCGGCCCCGACAGCCTAGCTAACTATGGCTACACCTTC CASSGPDSLANYGYTF
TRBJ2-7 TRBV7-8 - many TGTGCCAGCAGCTTAGCGTATTCCGGGACCTACGAGCAGTACTTC CASSLAYSGTYEQYF
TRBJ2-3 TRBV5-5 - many TGTGCCAGCAGCTTAGGCAGGGGAACAGATACGCAGTATTTT CASSLGRGTDTQYF
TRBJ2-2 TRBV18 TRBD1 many TGTGCCAGCTCACCAGGGACAGAGAACACCGGGGAGCTGTTTTTT CASSPGTENTGELFF
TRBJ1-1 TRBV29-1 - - TGCAGCGTTGAAGGTGTCTACCTGAACACTGAAGCTTTCTTT CSVEGVYLNTEAFF
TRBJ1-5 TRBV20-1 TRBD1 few TGCAGTGCAACCTGGACAGGGGGGAGCAATCAGCCCCAGCATTTT CSATWTGGSNQPQHF
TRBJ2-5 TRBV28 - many TGTGCCAGCAGTTTCGGCCTGACCCAGTACTTC CASSFGLTQYF
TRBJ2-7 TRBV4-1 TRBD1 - TGCGCCAGCAGCCTAGGGGGACAGGGAAGGTCCTACGAGCAGTACTTC CASSLGGQGRSYEQYF
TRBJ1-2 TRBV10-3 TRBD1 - TGTGCCATTTCTCCGGGACAGGGCTACACCTTC CAISPGQGYTF
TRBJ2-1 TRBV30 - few TGTGCCTGGAGTGTACCCGGGAGACTCAATGAGCAGTTCTTC CAWSVPGRLNEQFF
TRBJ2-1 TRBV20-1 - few TGCAGTGCTCCGAGCGGTTCCCGTTACAATGAGCAGTTCTTC CSAPSGSRYNEQFF
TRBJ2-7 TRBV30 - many TGTGCCTGGATAGGGCAGGGTCGCTACGAGCAGTACTTC CAWIGQGRYEQYF
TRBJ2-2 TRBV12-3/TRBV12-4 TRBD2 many TGTGCCAGCAGTCCCGGGACTAATAGCGCCGGGGAGCTGTTTTTT CASSPGTNSAGELFF
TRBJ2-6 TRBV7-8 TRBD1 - TGTGCCAGCAGCGGACAGGTCCCAATCTCTGGGGCCAACGTCCTGACTTTC CASSGQVPISGANVLTF
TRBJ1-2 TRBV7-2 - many TGTGCCAGCAGCCGCAGGGGATATGGCTACACCTTC CASSRRGYGYTF
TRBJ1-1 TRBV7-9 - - TGTGCCAGCAGCACCCCCGGGGGTAACACTGAAGCTTTCTTT CASSTPGGNTEAFF
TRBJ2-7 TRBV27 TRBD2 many TGTGCCAGCAGCTCACTAGGACTAGCGGGCGACGAGCAGTACTTC CASSSLGLAGDEQYF